The 3 T cell receptor beta chains presented below share a single source sample, sequenced in a study of T cells in Graves' hyperthyroidism and ophthalmopathy. What was amplified from RNA transcripts were TCR beta CDR3 regions. Primed by the HTBI set, a first-round RT-PCR was run on the TCR CDR3. TCRdb redid the calling of the multiplex PCR reads with MiXCR, one entry per CDR3 protein. Here the sample spans 700,000 or so distinct CDR3 sequences, about 16% being singletons. Sequencing was carried out using blood. The source of these receptors is a man aged 18 to 29 with Graves' hyperthyroidism.

This clonotype was picked up many times. V usage is TRBV20-1 and J usage is TRBJ2-5; 9 bases line up with TRBD2. V lost 5 bases and J lost 1; bases outside the gene matches: 8. The length of the CDR3 is 15 residues. CDR1 is DFQATT and CDR2 is SNEGSKA in the germline V gene (reference sequence). The CDR3 region is CSASLASGIQETQYF. CDR3 sequence (DNA): TGCAGTGCTTCTTTGGCTAGCGGGATCCAAGAGACCCAGTACTTC.

This clonotype was detected a few times. The V call is TRBV29-1, the J call TRBJ2-3; the match to TRBD2 covers 15 bases. The CDR3 extends over 15 amino acids. The germline CDR1 and CDR2 sequences are SQVTM and ANQGSEA. The ends lost 4 bases at V and 4 bases at J; junction bases unmatched: 3. CDR3 region: CSVAGLAGGADTQYF. DNA of the CDR3: TGCAGCGTTGCGGGACTAGCGGGAGGTGCAGATACGCAGTATTTT.

This clonotype has a handful of counts. V and J are TRBV6-2 or TRBV6-3 and TRBJ1-2; tentative D call: TRBD1 (6 bases). V was clipped by 6 bases and J by 6 bases, with 14 bases between them. In germline, CDR1 is MNHEY, CDR2 SVGEGT. The CDR3 spans 13 residues. The CDR3 is CASRLDRRHGYTF. The CDR3 region has the DNA TGTGCCAGCAGGCTAGACAGGAGGCATGGCTACACCTTC.